The 4 T cell receptor beta chains below all came from one sample that was sequenced in a study of blood T cells in healthy people across ages. Alongside a J-beta primer mix, a sample-barcoded 5' primer served in a second PCR lasting about 7 to 11 cycles. Via MiXCR, TCRdb re-called the 5' RACE reads, giving one row per CDR3 protein. This table holds around 1,900,000 distinct CDR3 sequences, about two fifths found once. Sequenced material: blood. All receptors come from a human donor in good health.

This clonotype is a singleton in its sample. This sequence joins TRBV29-1 and TRBJ1-2; no definite D call. CDR3 length equals 8 residues. Germline V gene sequence: CDR1 SQVTM, CDR2 ANQGSEA. The V gene lost 3 bases and the J gene lost 11 bases, with 4 bases spanning the gap. The CDR3 here is CSVDRYTF. In DNA form, the CDR3 reads TGCAGCGTTGATCGGTACACCTTC.

This clonotype was seen a few times. The chain employs TRBV29-1 and TRBJ2-3; D gene ambiguous. The CDR3 extends over 14 amino acids. Germline V gene data show CDR1 as SQVTM and CDR2 as ANQGSEA. V lost 1 base and J 5 bases, leaving 13 bases between the germline ends. The CDR3 sequence: CSVEVGNREDTQYF. The CDR3 coding sequence is TGCAGCGTTGAAGTAGGGAATCGCGAAGATACGCAGTATTTT.

The J gene is TRBJ2-7, the V gene TRBV4-3; maybe TRBD1 (6 bases). This CDR3 has 15 amino acids. The V gene's germline CDR1 is LGHNA and CDR2 YSLEER. Between the trimmed V and J ends, which lost 0 bases and 5 bases, there was a span of 14 bases. CDR3 in DNA: TGCGCCAGCAGCCAAGATGGCAGGGGTTACAACGAGCAGTACTTC. It encodes CASSQDGRGYNEQYF.

This CDR3 is CSVVGPYGYTF. In nucleotides, the CDR3 is TGCAGCGTTGTGGGCCCCTATGGCTACACCTTC. The chain recombines TRBV29-1 with TRBJ1-2; D unresolved. The CDR3 length is 11 residues. V was cut by 4 bases and J by 4 bases, with 7 bases left in between. Germline V gene lookup returns CDR1 SQVTM and CDR2 ANQGSEA.